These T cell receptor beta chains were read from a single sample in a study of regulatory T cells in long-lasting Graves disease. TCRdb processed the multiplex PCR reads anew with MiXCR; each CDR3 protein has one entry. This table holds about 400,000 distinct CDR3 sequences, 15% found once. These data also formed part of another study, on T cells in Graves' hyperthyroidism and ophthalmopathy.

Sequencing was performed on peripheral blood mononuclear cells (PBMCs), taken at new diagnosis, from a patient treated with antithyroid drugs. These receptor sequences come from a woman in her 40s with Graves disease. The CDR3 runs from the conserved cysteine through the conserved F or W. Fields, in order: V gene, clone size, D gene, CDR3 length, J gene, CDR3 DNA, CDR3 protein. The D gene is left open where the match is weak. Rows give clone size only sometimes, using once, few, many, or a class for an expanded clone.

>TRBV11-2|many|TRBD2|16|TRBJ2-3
TGTGCCAGCAGCCAAGGGACTATTCCAGGCACAGATACGCAGTATTTT
CASSQGTIPGTDTQYF
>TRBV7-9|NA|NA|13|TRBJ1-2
TGTGCCAGCAGCTTAGGGGCGGACTATGGCTACACCTTC
CASSLGADYGYTF
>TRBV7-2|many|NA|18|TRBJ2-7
TGTGCCAGCAGCTTATTAAAGTCCAGAACCTTTCGAGTCTACGAGCAGTACTTC
CASSLLKSRTFRVYEQYF
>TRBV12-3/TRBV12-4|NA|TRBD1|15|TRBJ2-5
TGTGCCAGCAGTTTAGTGACAGGGTCTGGAGAGACCCAGTACTTC
CASSLVTGSGETQYF
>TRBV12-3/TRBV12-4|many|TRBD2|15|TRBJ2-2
TGTGCCAGCAGTCTGACTAGCGGACCCACCGGGGAGCTGTTTTTT
CASSLTSGPTGELFF
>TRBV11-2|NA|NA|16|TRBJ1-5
TGTGCCAGCAGCTTAGATTCACCTTATAGCAATCAGCCCCAGCATTTT
CASSLDSPYSNQPQHF
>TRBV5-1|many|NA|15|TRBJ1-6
TGCGCCAGCAGCTTGTATCCAGGGTCTAATTCACCCCTCCACTTT
CASSLYPGSNSPLHF
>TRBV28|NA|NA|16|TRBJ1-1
TGTGCCAGCAGTTCCCTTACGGCAGAGACGAACACTGAAGCTTTCTTT
CASSSLTAETNTEAFF
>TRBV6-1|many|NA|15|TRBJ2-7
TGTGCCAGCAGTGAAACCGACATAGGGGCATACGAGCAGTACTTC
CASSETDIGAYEQYF
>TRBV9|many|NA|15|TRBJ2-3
TGTGCCAGCAGCGTTGGGAGAGTGGACACAGATACGCAGTATTTT
CASSVGRVDTDTQYF
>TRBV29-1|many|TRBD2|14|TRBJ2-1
TGCAGCGTCATAGCGGGCCTCTCCTACAATGAGCAGTTCTTC
CSVIAGLSYNEQFF
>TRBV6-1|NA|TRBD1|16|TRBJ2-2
TGTGCCAGCAGTGTTGTACAGGGGTATGACACCGGGGAGCTGTTTTTT
CASSVVQGYDTGELFF
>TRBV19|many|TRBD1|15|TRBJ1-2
TGTGCCAGTAGTCCCGGGACAGGTCCCTGGCAAGGCTACACCTTC
CASSPGTGPWQGYTF
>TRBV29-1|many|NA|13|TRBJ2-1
TGCAGCTCGAGGAGGGGTTCCTACAATGAGCAGTTCTTC
CSSRRGSYNEQFF
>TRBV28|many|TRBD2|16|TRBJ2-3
TGTGCCAGCAGTCAACCTAGCGGGTTAATCACAGATACGCAGTATTTT
CASSQPSGLITDTQYF
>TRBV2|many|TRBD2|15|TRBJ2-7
TGTGCCAGCAGGTACGGGACTAGCAGTCCCTACGAGCAGTACTTC
CASRYGTSSPYEQYF
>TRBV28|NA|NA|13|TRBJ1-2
TGTGCCAACAGCCTATGGGGGGCGGGAGGCTACACCTTC
CANSLWGAGGYTF
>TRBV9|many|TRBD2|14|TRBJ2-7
TGTGCCAGCAGCGGGACTAGCGGGTTTGGCGAGCAGTACTTC
CASSGTSGFGEQYF
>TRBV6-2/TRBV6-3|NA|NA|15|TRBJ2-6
TGTGCCAGCAGCTCAACTCGGTCTGGGGCCAACGTCCTGACTTTC
CASSSTRSGANVLTF
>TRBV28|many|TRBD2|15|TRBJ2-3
TGTGCCAGCAGTCCTAGCGGGGCTAGCACAGATACGCAGTATTTT
CASSPSGASTDTQYF
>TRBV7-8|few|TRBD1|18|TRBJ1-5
TGTGCCAGCAGCTTAGCGTTCTCCAGACAGGGGGTAAATCAGCCCCAGCATTTT
CASSLAFSRQGVNQPQHF
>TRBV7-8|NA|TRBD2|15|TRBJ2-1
TGTGCCAGCAGCAGCAGCGGGAGGATCTACAGTGAGCAGTTCTTC
CASSSSGRIYSEQFF
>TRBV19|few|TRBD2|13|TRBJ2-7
TGTGCCAGTGCTAGCGGGAGGGTTAACGAGCAGTACTTC
CASASGRVNEQYF
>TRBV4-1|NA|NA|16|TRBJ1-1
TGCGCCAGCAGCCAAGACTATGGGACAACGGGCACTGAAGCTTTCTTT
CASSQDYGTTGTEAFF
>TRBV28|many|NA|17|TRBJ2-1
TGTGCCAGCAGTCCGGGGGACTCCATTTTCTCCTACAATGAGCAGTTCTTC
CASSPGDSIFSYNEQFF
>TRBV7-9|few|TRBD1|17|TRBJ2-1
TGTGCCAGCAGCTTAAGGGCCCGGGACAGCTCCTACAATGAGCAGTTCTTC
CASSLRARDSSYNEQFF
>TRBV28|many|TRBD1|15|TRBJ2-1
TGTGCCAGCAGTTTTTGGGGACAGGGAAAGAATGAGCAGTTCTTC
CASSFWGQGKNEQFF
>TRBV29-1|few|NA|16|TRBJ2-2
TGCAGCGTTGAATCGAGGCAGGGACAACTTTCCGGGGAGCTGTTTTTT
CSVESRQGQLSGELFF
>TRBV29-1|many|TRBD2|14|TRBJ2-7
TGCAGCGTTTACTATAGCGGGAGCTCCTACGAGCAGTACTTC
CSVYYSGSSYEQYF
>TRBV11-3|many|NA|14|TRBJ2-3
TGTGCCAGCAGCCCCGAGCCTAGCACAGATACGCAGTATTTT
CASSPEPSTDTQYF
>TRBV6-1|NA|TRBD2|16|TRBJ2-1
TGTGCCAGCAGTCCAGAGGGTAGCGGGAGCTACAATGAGCAGTTCTTC
CASSPEGSGSYNEQFF
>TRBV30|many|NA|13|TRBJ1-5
TGTGCCTGGTCACAGGGTTGGAATCAGCCCCAGCATTTT
CAWSQGWNQPQHF
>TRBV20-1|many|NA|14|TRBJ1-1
TGCAGTGCTAGAGCAGCGGAGCAGAACACTGAAGCTTTCTTT
CSARAAEQNTEAFF
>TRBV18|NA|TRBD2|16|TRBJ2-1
TGTGCCAGCTCACCCGATCTAGCGGCAAGCTACAATGAGCAGTTCTTC
CASSPDLAASYNEQFF
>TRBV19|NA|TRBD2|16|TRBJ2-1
TGTGCCAGTAGTATTAGCGGGAGGGGCCTAGGGGGTGAGCAGTTCTTC
CASSISGRGLGGEQFF
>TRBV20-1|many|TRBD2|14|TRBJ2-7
TGCAGTGCCACCACTAGCGGGAGCTCCTACGAGCAGTACTTC
CSATTSGSSYEQYF
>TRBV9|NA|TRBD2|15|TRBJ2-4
TGTGCCAGCAGCAGCAGCGGGAGTGGAGAAAACATTCAGTACTTC
CASSSSGSGENIQYF
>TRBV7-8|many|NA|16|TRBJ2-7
TGTGCCAGCAGCCCTCTAGGGGGGCCCACCTCCTACGAGCAGTACTTC
CASSPLGGPTSYEQYF
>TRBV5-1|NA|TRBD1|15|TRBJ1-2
TGTGCCAGCGCCTGGGGGACAGGCTTTAACTATGGCTACACCTTC
CASAWGTGFNYGYTF
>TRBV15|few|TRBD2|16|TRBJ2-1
TGTGCCACCAGCCCTCTCGGCGGGAGGGCCACTAATGAGCAGTTCTTC
CATSPLGGRATNEQFF
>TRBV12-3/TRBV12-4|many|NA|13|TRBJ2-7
TGTGCCAGCACCCTAGGGGGCTCCTACGAGCAGTACTTC
CASTLGGSYEQYF
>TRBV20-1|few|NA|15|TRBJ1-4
TGCAGTGCTAGAGCCCGGAGTTCAACTAATGAAAAACTGTTTTTT
CSARARSSTNEKLFF
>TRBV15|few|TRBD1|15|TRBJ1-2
TGTGCCACCAGCAGAGATCCGACAGGGAACTATGGCTACACCTTC
CATSRDPTGNYGYTF
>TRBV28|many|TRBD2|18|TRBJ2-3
TGTGCCAGCAGTTTAAGTGGGACTAGCGGGATGAGCACAGATACGCAGTATTTT
CASSLSGTSGMSTDTQYF
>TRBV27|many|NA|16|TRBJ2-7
TGTGCCAGCAGTCCCGCCCAGTCGGGGACCTCCTACGAGCAGTACTTC
CASSPAQSGTSYEQYF
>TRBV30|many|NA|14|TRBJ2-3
TGTGCCTGGAGTGTAGGGACAAACACAGATACGCAGTATTTT
CAWSVGTNTDTQYF
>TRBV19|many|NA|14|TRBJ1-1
TGTGCCAGTAAGGAGGGGCGCTTGGACACTGAAGCTTTCTTT
CASKEGRLDTEAFF
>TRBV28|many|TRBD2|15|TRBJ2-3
TGTGCCAGCAACCGACCAGCGGGAGGCACAGATACGCAGTATTTT
CASNRPAGGTDTQYF
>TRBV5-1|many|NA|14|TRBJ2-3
TGCGCCAGCAGCCGGAGGCGTAGCACAGATACGCAGTATTTT
CASSRRRSTDTQYF
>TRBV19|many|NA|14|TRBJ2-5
TGTGCCAGTAGTATCGTACTAGGTCGGGAGACCCAGTACTTC
CASSIVLGRETQYF
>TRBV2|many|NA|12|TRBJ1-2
TGTGCCAGCAGTGCAGGTCCGGATGGCTACACCTTC
CASSAGPDGYTF